This T cell receptor (beta chain) was observed in a study of cytomegalovirus exposure and HLA in healthy donors. Repertoires were generated with immunoSEQ multiplex PCR, while TCRdb's copy carries only in-frame clones and drops some. The sample records 200,000 to 300,000 clones, approximately 83% being singletons. In regard to this clone: Its cognate antigen is unknown.

V lost 4 bases to trimming and J lost 4 bases; unmatched junction nucleotides: 4. CDR1 is MNHNS, CDR2 SASEGT, per germline. This CDR3 region has 15 residues. Donors came from a validation cohort of fewer than 150 subjects, distinct from the first 666-subject cohort. The study, taken as a whole, reports: It was confirmed in vitro that a few of the CMV-associated chains were specific for CMV antigens.

The receptor was isolated from a woman in her 30s in good health and CMV-seropositive. The rearrangement joins TRBV6-1 to TRBJ1-5, with 10 bases matching TRBD1. Sequencing input: PBMCs. The CDR3 loop reads CASSVDRGRNQPQHF. The CDR3 nucleotides are TGTGCCAGCAGTGTAGACAGGGGGCGGAATCAGCCCCAGCATTTT.